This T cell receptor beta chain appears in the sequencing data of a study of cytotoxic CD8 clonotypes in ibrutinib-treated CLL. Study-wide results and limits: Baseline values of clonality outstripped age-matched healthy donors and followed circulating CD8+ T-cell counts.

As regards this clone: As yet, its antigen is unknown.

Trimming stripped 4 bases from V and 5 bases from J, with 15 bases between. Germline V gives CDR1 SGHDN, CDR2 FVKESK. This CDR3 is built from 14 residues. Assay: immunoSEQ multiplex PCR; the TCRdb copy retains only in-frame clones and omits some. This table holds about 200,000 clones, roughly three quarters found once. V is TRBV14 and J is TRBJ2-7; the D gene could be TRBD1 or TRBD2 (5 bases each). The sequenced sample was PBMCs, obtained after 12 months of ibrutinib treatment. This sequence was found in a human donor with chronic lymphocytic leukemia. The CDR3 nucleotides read TGTGCCAGCAGCCCCCCGGGGCAGTTCGACGAGCAGTACTTC. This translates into CASSPPGQFDEQYF.